This passage covers 32 T cell receptor beta chains from one sample sequenced in a study of shared clonotypes between healthy human individuals. The table came from immunoSEQ multiplex PCR; TCRdb's copy has only in-frame clones and leaves some out. This sample has some 480,000 clones, with roughly 78% found just once. The sequenced material came from PBMCs. These receptors all stem from a woman aged 35 to 49 in good health. Some clones in this sample may be carry-over from other donors' samples.

The V gene is TRBV10-1, the J gene TRBJ2-2, with D unresolved. The V gene's germline CDR1 is WNHNN and CDR2 SYGVQD (reference sequence). The CDR3 is 13 amino acids. Trimming took off 6 bases at V and 5 bases at J, with 10 bases between the two ends. In DNA form, the CDR3 reads TGCGCCAGCAGGGCGAGTGGTACCGGGGAGCTGTTTTTT. This encodes CASRASGTGELFF.

The table lists this clone with a few counts. This sequence joins TRBV7-3 and TRBJ2-2; TRBD2 matches 12 bases. The germline V gene encodes CDR1 SGHTA and CDR2 FQGTGA. The CDR3 is 15 amino acids. V was clipped by 5 bases and J by 4 bases; unmatched bases: 2. The CDR3 sequence is CASSPTSGGTGELFF. DNA of the CDR3: TGTGCCAGCAGCCCGACTAGCGGGGGCACCGGGGAGCTGTTTTTT.

The chain combines TRBV7-3 with TRBJ2-3; D gene uncertain. The CDR3 contains 13 residues. V was cut by 3 bases and J by 3 bases, with 7 bases left in between. From germline, CDR1 is SGHTA and CDR2 FQGTGA. Written as DNA, the CDR3 is TGTGCCAGCAGCTTTAAGGGAACAGATACGCAGTATTTT. Protein sequence: CASSFKGTDTQYF.

The rearrangement links TRBV18 to TRBJ2-1; 8 nucleotides match TRBD2. Germline CDR1 and CDR2: KGHSH and LQKENI. The CDR3 is 17 residues long. Losses at the gene ends were 2 bases for V and 0 bases for J; bases not matched to a gene: 6. The chain's CDR3 is CASSPNRSGSSYNEQFF. The CDR3 nucleotides are TGTGCCAGCTCACCAAACAGAAGCGGGAGCTCCTACAATGAGCAGTTCTTC.

This clone occurred many times. The rearrangement links TRBV14 to TRBJ1-3; TRBD1 aligns across 7 bases. V was pared by 4 bases and J by 2 bases, with 8 bases of the junction left unmatched. The length of the CDR3 is 16 residues. Germline V lookup: CDR1 SGHDN, CDR2 FVKESK. As DNA, the CDR3 is TGTGCCAGCAGCCCGTACCCACAGGGGCCTGGAAACACCATATATTTT. Protein sequence: CASSPYPQGPGNTIYF.

The chain uses TRBV27 and TRBJ2-7; D possibly matches TRBD1 or TRBD2 (5 bases each). Germline CDR1 and CDR2: MNHEY and SMNVEV (reference sequence). This CDR3 has 14 residues. The germline V and J ends were trimmed by 6 bases and 3 bases, with 15 bases remaining between them. CDR3 DNA sequence: TGTGCCAGCAGCCCCGGGACGGCCGACTACGAGCAGTACTTC. It codes for CASSPGTADYEQYF.

The chain links TRBV19 to TRBJ1-5; D ambiguous. This CDR3 is 15 amino acids long. From germline, CDR1 is LNHDA and CDR2 SQIVND (reference sequence). Trimming took off 9 bases at V and 5 bases at J, with 20 bases between the two ends. CDR3 in amino acids: CASSLAEREDQPQHF. In DNA, the CDR3 is TGTGCCAGCAGCTTGGCGGAAAGAGAGGATCAGCCCCAGCATTTT.

V is TRBV4-1 and J is TRBJ2-1; 11 positions match TRBD1. This CDR3 is built from 17 residues. Germline V CDR1 and CDR2: MGHRA, YSYEKL. V trimming: 0 bases; J trimming: 4 bases; junction bases outside the gene matches: 5. The CDR3 coding sequence is TGCGCCAGCAGCCAAGAACCAGGACAGGGGGCGTACAATGAGCAGTTCTTC. It is translated as CASSQEPGQGAYNEQFF.

This clone was observed at least ten times. J is TRBJ2-5 and V is TRBV2; D might be TRBD2 (6 bases). Deletions cut 6 bases from V and 9 bases from J, with 20 bases between. CDR1 is SNHLY, CDR2 FYNNEI, per germline. This CDR3 is built from 14 residues. CDR3 DNA sequence: TGTGCCAGCAGGGGGTCTAGCGCTGGATTTTCCCAGTACTTC. As protein: CASRGSSAGFSQYF.

V usage is TRBV4-1 and J usage is TRBJ2-2; D is tentatively TRBD1 or TRBD2 (6 bases each). Germline V gene sequence: CDR1 MGHRA, CDR2 YSYEKL. The CDR3 extends over 17 amino acids. Trimming took off 4 bases at V and 2 bases at J, with 17 bases between the two ends. The CDR3 is CASSPGAPTQNTGELFF. The CDR3 DNA reads as TGCGCCAGCAGCCCGGGGGCCCCCACACAAAACACCGGGGAGCTGTTTTTT.

The chain employs TRBV27 and TRBJ1-5, with D possibly TRBD1 on 6 matching bases. The CDR3 sequence is 18 residues long. Germline values: CDR1 MNHEY, CDR2 SMNVEV (reference sequence). The ends were cut back, 2 bases at V and 9 bases at J, with 26 bases in the middle. CDR3 loop: CASSLKPPGARVLWPQHF. CDR3 sequence (DNA): TGTGCCAGCAGTTTAAAGCCACCGGGGGCGCGAGTCCTATGGCCCCAGCATTTT.

This clone was seen ten or more times. This chain uses TRBV5-1 with TRBJ1-1, with D possibly matching TRBD1 (6 bases). Germline V gives CDR1 SGHRS, CDR2 YFSETQ. Between the trimmed V and J ends, which lost 4 bases and 5 bases, there was a span of 18 bases. The CDR3 runs to 15 residues. CDR3 amino acids: CASSKPRQGGTEAFF. The CDR3 coding sequence is TGCGCCAGCAGCAAACCACGCCAAGGGGGGACTGAAGCTTTCTTT.

Concerning this clone: A clone one base away is much larger, so this may be a read error. This chain connects TRBV27 to TRBJ1-5, with 11 bases aligning to TRBD1. CDR3 length: 13 amino acids. Trimming at V came to 6 bases and at J to 5 bases, leaving 0 bases not matched to a gene. Germline loops: CDR1 MNHEY, CDR2 SMNVEV (reference sequence). CDR3: CASRGQGDQPQHF. CDR3 in DNA: TGTGCCAGCAGGGGACAGGGGGATCAGCCCCAGCATTTT.

This sequence joins TRBV5-4 and TRBJ1-4, with 8 bases that match TRBD1. V shed 3 bases, J shed 5 bases, and the junction held 6 bases outside the gene matches. Germline-derived CDR1 and CDR2 are SGHNT and YYREEE (reference sequence). The CDR3 sequence is 15 residues long. CDR3 sequence (DNA): TGTGCCAGCAGCTCAGACAGGGGCCTCAATGAAAAACTGTTTTTT. Its protein is CASSSDRGLNEKLFF.

V usage is TRBV5-8 and J usage is TRBJ1-2; D is ambiguous. The germline gives CDR1 SGHTS, CDR2 YDEGEE. The CDR3 totals 13 residues. Trimming pared 4 bases from V and 7 bases from J, leaving 14 bases between. The CDR3: CASSPVLPGGYTF. CDR3 nucleotides: TGTGCCAGCAGCCCAGTTCTGCCTGGTGGCTACACCTTC.

V gene TRBV28 combines with J gene TRBJ1-4; TRBD1 is a possible D gene (5 bases). CDR1 and CDR2 (germline): MDHEN, SYDVKM. Deletions cut 1 base from V and 7 bases from J, with 10 bases between. The CDR3 contains 14 residues. CDR3 nucleotides: TGTGCCAGCAGTTTATCTGGGGGGGGTGAAAAACTGTTTTTT. It encodes CASSLSGGGEKLFF.

The genes are TRBV21-1 and TRBJ2-7; TRBD2, the table's D call, was not compared with the DNA. TRBV21-1 is given as a pseudogene. The CDR3 sequence is 16 residues long. The chain's CDR3 is CASSKRELAARYEQYF. The CDR3 DNA reads as TGTGCCAGCAGCAAGAGGGAACTAGCGGCCCGCTACGAGCAGTACTTC.

In its sample, this clone was seen once. This sequence joins TRBV5-1 and TRBJ2-5; 7 bases align to TRBD2. CDR3 size: 14 residues. Losses at the gene ends were 2 bases for V and 4 bases for J; bases not matched to a gene: 5. CDR1 is SGHRS and CDR2 is YFSETQ in the germline V gene. The DNA of the CDR3 is TGCGCCAGCAGCTTAATGGGAGGGGCAGAGACCCAGTACTTC. It encodes CASSLMGGAETQYF.

J is TRBJ1-1 and V is TRBV10-3, with a tentative D call TRBD1 (6 bases). Between the trimmed V and J ends, which lost 0 bases and 1 base, there was a span of 9 bases. The CDR3 is made up of 15 amino acids. In germline, CDR1 is ENHRY, CDR2 SYGVKD. This chain's CDR3 is CAISESLGGNTEAFF. DNA for the CDR3: TGTGCCATCAGTGAGTCTTTAGGGGGGAACACTGAAGCTTTCTTT.

The chain has TRBV28 and TRBJ2-7, with D possibly being TRBD1 (6 bases). This CDR3 comprises 20 residues. Looked up from germline, CDR1 is MDHEN and CDR2 is SYDVKM. V was trimmed by 6 bases and J by 0 bases, leaving 30 bases between them. The CDR3 spells CASSKPRDTLKARNSYEQYF. The CDR3 DNA follows: TGTGCCAGCAGCAAACCTCGGGACACCCTGAAGGCCCGCAACTCCTACGAGCAGTACTTC.

V usage is TRBV29-1 and J usage is TRBJ2-2, with D tentatively TRBD1 (6 bases). The CDR3 sequence is 13 residues long. V shed 5 bases and J shed 1 base, with 8 bases lying between them. Per germline, CDR1 SQVTM and CDR2 ANQGSEA. CDR3 coding DNA: TGCAGCGTTTCGGGACAGAACACCGGGGAGCTGTTTTTT. It encodes CSVSGQNTGELFF.

V usage is TRBV6-1 and J usage is TRBJ2-2, with TRBD2 identical over 13 bases. The germline V gene has CDR1 MNHNS and CDR2 SASEGT. This CDR3 has 15 residues. The V segment lost 10 bases and the J segment 5 bases; nucleotides outside the gene matches: 7. The CDR3 spells CATQLAGGCTGELFF. Here the CDR3 DNA reads TGTGCCACCCAACTAGCGGGAGGGTGTACCGGGGAGCTGTTTTTT.

The chain combines TRBV7-2 with TRBJ2-7; 10 bases match TRBD1. This CDR3 has 15 residues. V lost 6 bases to trimming and J lost 3 bases; unmatched junction nucleotides: 8. Germline V gene data show CDR1 as SGHTA and CDR2 as FQGNSA. CDR3 residues: CASRARDRGVYEQYF. CDR3 DNA sequence: TGTGCCAGCAGGGCCCGGGACAGGGGAGTCTACGAGCAGTACTTC.

The V gene is TRBV29-1, the J gene TRBJ2-7; 10 bases match TRBD1. Germline V lookup: CDR1 SQVTM, CDR2 ANQGSEA. This CDR3 spans 12 amino acids. The V segment lost 7 bases and the J segment 7 bases; nucleotides outside the gene matches: 7. The CDR3 DNA sequence: TGCAGCGCCGGGACAGGGGAAGGGGAGCAGTACTTC. Protein product: CSAGTGEGEQYF.

This clone was seen only once. Here the CDR3 reads CASSSPGRYEQYF. The CDR3 DNA sequence: TGTGCCAGCAGTTCCCCCGGACGGTACGAGCAGTACTTC. The gene calls are TRBV28 and TRBJ2-7; D gene uncertain. Trimming pared 4 bases from V and 4 bases from J, leaving 11 bases between. The CDR3 length is 13 residues. Germline V lookup: CDR1 MDHEN, CDR2 SYDVKM.

This chain joins TRBV4-3 and TRBJ2-2; D uncertain. Germline-derived CDR1 and CDR2 are LGHNA and YSLEER. The CDR3 has 14 amino acids. V lost 3 bases to trimming and J lost 0 bases, with 5 bases between them. The CDR3 reads CASSQPANTGELFF. The CDR3, as DNA: TGCGCCAGCAGCCAGCCTGCGAACACCGGGGAGCTGTTTTTT.

The V gene is TRBV30, the J gene TRBJ2-3; possibly TRBD2 for D (5 bases). Germline values: CDR1 GTSNPN, CDR2 SVGIG (reference sequence). The CDR3 sequence is 12 residues long. The V gene lost 3 bases and the J gene lost 6 bases, with 10 bases spanning the gap. CDR3 bases: TGTGCCTGGAGGGAGGATTTGGATACGCAGTATTTT. Its protein is CAWREDLDTQYF.

The chain has TRBV7-2 and TRBJ2-7, with TRBD2 matching over 10 bases. The CDR3 loop spans 15 amino acids. The V gene's germline CDR1 is SGHTA and CDR2 FQGNSA. Germline trimming cut 5 bases from V and 6 bases from J; bases unmatched to any gene: 10. The CDR3: CASSRGGLAGVEQYF. CDR3 sequence (DNA): TGTGCCAGCAGCCGGGGGGGGCTAGCGGGAGTCGAGCAGTACTTC.

V is TRBV7-2 and J is TRBJ2-4, with 7 bases identical to TRBD2. CDR1 is SGHTA and CDR2 is FQGNSA in the germline V gene. The CDR3 runs 15 residues. Losses at the gene ends were 2 bases for V and 6 bases for J; bases not matched to a gene: 7. The CDR3 protein is CASSLRQGGGNIQYF. Written as DNA, the CDR3 is TGTGCCAGCAGCTTACGTCAGGGCGGGGGAAACATTCAGTACTTC.

J is TRBJ2-5 and V is TRBV7-9; 12 nucleotides agree with TRBD2. Trimming removed 5 bases from V and 4 bases from J; junction bases left unmatched: 5. This CDR3 contains 15 residues. Germline V lookup: CDR1 SEHNR, CDR2 FQNEAQ (reference sequence). Here the CDR3 DNA reads TGTGCCAGCAGCGTGCGACTAGCGGGAGCAGAGACCCAGTACTTC. Its translation: CASSVRLAGAETQYF.

The chain uses TRBV9 and TRBJ1-2; D unresolved. Germline assignment: CDR1 SGDLS and CDR2 YYNGEE. CDR3 length equals 13 residues. Trimming shortened V by 4 bases and J by 7 bases, and 14 bases separated the two germline ends. The CDR3 bases are TGTGCCAGCAGCTCCCCGGTGGTCGGTGGCTACACCTTC. It translates to CASSSPVVGGYTF.

J is TRBJ2-5 and V is TRBV27; the D call may be TRBD1 or TRBD2 (5 bases each). The V gene lost 4 bases and the J gene lost 4 bases, with 10 bases spanning the gap. CDR1 MNHEY and CDR2 SMNVEV come from the germline V gene (reference sequence). The CDR3 consists of 13 residues. The CDR3 coding sequence is TGTGCCAGCAGTTACCGGGGCCCAGAGACCCAGTACTTC. It specifies CASSYRGPETQYF.